This passage covers 3 T cell receptor beta chains from one sample sequenced in a study of T cell repertoires in cytomegalovirus infection. TCRdb independently ran MiXCR on the reads; one entry per CDR3 protein. The table has around 260,000 distinct CDR3 sequences, about a quarter seen once. The specimen sequenced was PBMCs. These receptors came from a human donor in good health (CMV status not recorded). Some clones in this sample may be carry-over from other donors' samples.

The chain carries TRBV28 and TRBJ1-1, with no clear D. CDR3 length: 11 amino acids. Trimming stripped 7 bases from V and 5 bases from J, with 8 bases between. Germline assignment: CDR1 MDHEN and CDR2 SYDVKM. The CDR3 here is CASMGRTEAFF. CDR3 nucleotides: TGTGCCAGCATGGGGAGAACTGAAGCTTTCTTT. Drawing the rest from reference TRBV28 and TRBJ1-1, the complete variable domain is DVKVTQSSRYLVKRTGEKVFLECVQDMDHENMFWYRQDPGLGLRLIYFSYDVKMKEKGDIPEGYSVSREKKERFSLILESASTNQTSMYLCASMGRTEAFFGQGTRLTVV.

The genes are TRBV7-3 and TRBJ2-5, with 7 bases fitting TRBD2. Germline assignment: CDR1 SGHTA and CDR2 FQGTGA. J lost 7 bases, V lost 5 bases, and 10 bases had no gene match. The CDR3 covers 14 residues. The CDR3 protein is CASSPGARGGTQYF. DNA for the CDR3: TGTGCCAGCAGCCCCGGGGCACGCGGGGGGACCCAGTACTTC.

J is TRBJ1-2 and V is TRBV29-1, with TRBD1 matching over 9 bases. This CDR3 region has 12 residues. Trimming at V came to 5 bases and at J to 6 bases, leaving 4 bases not matched to a gene. Germline V lookup: CDR1 SQVTM, CDR2 ANQGSEA. The CDR3 loop reads CSVTGGLNGYTF. The CDR3 bases are TGCAGCGTTACAGGGGGCTTGAATGGCTACACCTTC.